Shown below are 13 T cell receptor beta chains from a single sample sequenced in a study of OX40 agonist ivuxolimab in advanced cancers. Produced via immunoSEQ multiplex PCR; TCRdb's table is partial and in-frame only. The repertoire has approximately 52,000 clones, 75% to 90% of them found once; the top ten carry about 12%. The specimen was CD4+ or CD8+ T cells sorted from blood, collected in a trial of the OX40 agonist ivuxolimab. These TCRs come from an adult with an advanced solid tumor such as melanoma, head and neck, liver or kidney cancer.

This chain joins TRBV19 and TRBJ2-5, with D perhaps matching TRBD1 (6 bases). The germline CDR1 and CDR2 sequences are LNHDA and SQIVND (reference sequence). The CDR3 extends over 15 amino acids. V lost 3 bases to trimming and J lost 1 base, with 12 bases between them. The chain's CDR3 is CASSMFRGPQETQYF. CDR3 nucleotide sequence: TGTGCCAGTAGTATGTTCAGGGGACCCCAAGAGACCCAGTACTTC.

The J gene is TRBJ1-1, the V gene TRBV2; no definite D call. The V end lost 0 bases, the J end lost 6 bases, and 8 bases lay between the germline ends. This CDR3 spans 13 amino acids. CDR1 and CDR2 (germline): SNHLY, FYNNEI. The CDR3 sequence: CASSEAPRPEAFF. The CDR3 coding sequence is TGTGCCAGCAGTGAAGCGCCTCGCCCTGAAGCTTTCTTT.

This rearrangement joins TRBV7-9 to TRBJ2-5; possibly TRBD2 for D (5 bases). The CDR3 sequence is 12 residues long. Trimming removed 5 bases from V and 10 bases from J, with 14 bases in between. CDR1 is SEHNR, CDR2 FQNEAQ, per germline (reference sequence). CDR3 nucleotide sequence: TGTGCCAGCAGCCCGGACTTCCCATGCCAGTACTTC. It codes for CASSPDFPCQYF.

This rearrangement joins TRBV7-6 to TRBJ1-3; unclear D gene. V was pared by 0 bases and J by 0 bases, with 9 bases between. The CDR3 extends over 16 amino acids. Per germline, CDR1 SGHVS and CDR2 FNYEAQ. The DNA of the CDR3 is TGTGCCAGCAGCTTAGCGGCCCCGAGCTCTGGAAACACCATATATTTT. This translates into CASSLAAPSSGNTIYF.

The gene calls are TRBV2 and TRBJ1-4; D gene uncertain. The CDR3 extends over 15 amino acids. Trimming left V 5 bases short and J 6 bases short, with 16 bases between. Germline V CDR1 and CDR2: SNHLY, FYNNEI. CDR3 nucleotide sequence: TGTGCCAGCAGTTCGCAAATGGGATCAGATGAAAAACTGTTTTTT. It yields the protein CASSSQMGSDEKLFF.

This chain joins TRBV16 and TRBJ2-1; 9 nucleotides match TRBD1. The CDR3 is made up of 16 amino acids. Germline CDR1 KGHSY, CDR2 FQNENV. After removal of 2 bases from V and 7 bases from J, the junction contained 9 bases not matched to a gene. As DNA, the CDR3 is TGTGCCAGCAGCCAAGAACTGGGACAGGGACGGAATGAGCAGTTCTTC. This encodes CASSQELGQGRNEQFF. Complete variable domain (other parts from reference TRBV16 and TRBJ2-1): GEEVAQTPKHLVRGEGQKAKLYCAPIKGHSYVFWYQQVLKNEFKFLISFQNENVFDETGMPKERFSAKCLPNSPCSLEIQATKLEDSAVYFCASSQELGQGRNEQFFGPGTRLTVL.

This clone appeared a single time. Other DNA sequences of this sample code for an identical CDR3. The rearrangement uses TRBV7-3 and TRBJ2-7; D ambiguous. Germline V lookup: CDR1 SGHTA, CDR2 FQGTGA. The V and J ends lost 1 base and 7 bases respectively, with 17 bases between them. The length of the CDR3 is 15 residues. CDR3 DNA sequence: TGTGCCAGCAGCTTAAGGGCCCGAGGTACCGGGGAGCAGTACTTC. Protein product: CASSLRARGTGEQYF.

The CDR3 bases are TGTGCCAGCAGTGGGGGACTAAACTACAATGAGCAGTTCTTC. Translated, it gives CASSGGLNYNEQFF. The chain joins TRBV2 to TRBJ2-1, with 7 positions matching TRBD2. Germline V gene lookup returns CDR1 SNHLY and CDR2 FYNNEI. This CDR3 spans 14 amino acids. Losses at the gene ends were 4 bases for V and 3 bases for J; bases not matched to a gene: 3.

The chain has TRBV29-1 and TRBJ1-3; D is uncertain. Trimming removed 0 bases at V and 3 bases at J, with 9 bases between. Germline values: CDR1 SQVTM, CDR2 ANQGSEA. CDR3 size: 14 residues. CDR3 region: CSVEDGILGNTIYF. CDR3 nucleotide sequence: TGCAGCGTTGAAGATGGAATTCTTGGAAACACCATATATTTT.

The chain carries TRBV27 and TRBJ1-2; 9 bases are shared with TRBD1. V was pared by 6 bases and J by 6 bases, with 2 bases of the junction left unmatched. The CDR3 contains 12 residues. Germline loops: CDR1 MNHEY, CDR2 SMNVEV (reference sequence). CDR3 nucleotides: TGTGCCAGCAGGGGACAGGGACATGGCTACACCTTC. It specifies CASRGQGHGYTF.

The J gene is TRBJ2-1, the V gene TRBV29-1; D is possibly TRBD2 (6 bases). CDR3 length: 17 amino acids. Germline V gene lookup returns CDR1 SQVTM and CDR2 ANQGSEA. Trimming cost V 1 base and J 0 bases, with 16 bases left between them. The CDR3 here is CSVEVQEGFFSYNEQFF. CDR3 nucleotides: TGCAGCGTTGAAGTCCAGGAGGGCTTTTTCTCCTACAATGAGCAGTTCTTC.

This sequence joins TRBV9 and TRBJ2-7; D gene uncertain. Germline CDR1 SGDLS, CDR2 YYNGEE. V was shortened by 6 bases and J by 1 base, with 14 bases between the two germline ends. CDR3 length: 14 residues. The CDR3 loop reads CASNDGNPSYEQYF. The CDR3 region has the DNA TGTGCCAGCAATGATGGCAACCCTTCCTACGAGCAGTACTTC.

The CDR3 DNA follows: TGTGCCAGCAGCACTTTAGTAGTGGGGGGCACTTACAATGAGCAGTTCTTC. Translation: CASSTLVVGGTYNEQFF. This rearrangement joins TRBV2 to TRBJ2-1; D tentatively reads TRBD1 or TRBD2 (6 bases each). Germline CDR1 and CDR2: SNHLY and FYNNEI. Trimming removed 6 bases at V and 4 bases at J, with 22 bases between. The CDR3 is made up of 17 amino acids.